The sequence of this T cell receptor beta chain was determined in a study of blood T cell repertoires in COVID-19. Repertoires were generated with immunoSEQ multiplex PCR, while TCRdb's copy carries only in-frame clones and drops some. The sample consists of approximately 170,000 clones, around 83% of them appearing once. Looked up from germline, CDR1 is MNHEY and CDR2 is SVGAGI. Trimming took off 3 bases at V and 6 bases at J, with 6 bases between the two ends. There are 11 residues in the CDR3. The specimen sequenced was peripheral blood. The V gene is TRBV6-5, the J gene TRBJ2-7; D is uncertain. This TCR was sampled from a woman in her seventies with COVID-19, enrolled during active disease. The CDR3 reads CASSYLTEQYF. In nucleotides, the CDR3 is TGTGCCAGCAGTTATCTAACCGAGCAGTACTTC.